The 20 T cell receptor beta chains below all came from one sample that was sequenced in a study of identical twins. Each CDR3 protein gets one entry after TCRdb re-called the 5' RACE reads with MiXCR. The sample includes about 190,000 distinct CDR3 sequences, 15% to 20% of them seen just once. The data also belong to a second study, concerning T cells expressing NK-cell markers.

The sequencing input was CD8+ T cells sorted from blood. All receptors derive from a woman aged 18-30 years in good health.

The gene calls are TRBV30 and TRBJ2-7; D gene ambiguous. CDR1 is GTSNPN, CDR2 SVGIG, per germline (reference sequence). This CDR3 contains 12 residues. Trimming stripped 4 bases from V and 2 bases from J, with 9 bases between. The CDR3 DNA sequence: TGTGCCTGGAACGGAGAGACCTACGAGCAGTACTTC. It encodes CAWNGETYEQYF. The full variable domain, in which reference TRBV30 and TRBJ2-7 provide the parts outside the CDR3, is SQTIHQWPATLVQPVGSPLSLECTVEGTSNPNLYWYRQAAGRGLQLLFYSVGIGQISSEVPQNLSASRPQDRQFILSSKKLLLSDSGFYLCAWNGETYEQYFGPGTRLTVT.

This clonotype was observed many times. This chain connects TRBV6-5 to TRBJ2-2; D is unresolved. V lost 3 bases to trimming and J lost 7 bases, with 3 bases between them. The CDR3 runs 11 residues. Germline V gene sequence: CDR1 MNHEY, CDR2 SVGAGI. The CDR3 sequence is CASSYLGELFF. As DNA, the CDR3 is TGTGCCAGCAGTTATCTCGGGGAGCTGTTTTTT.

The chain carries TRBV4-2 and TRBJ2-1, with TRBD2 identical over 10 bases. Per the germline V gene, CDR1 is LGHNA and CDR2 is YNFKEQ. V gave up 4 bases and J gave up 5 bases; unmatched junction bases: 8. CDR3 length equals 16 residues. The CDR3 region has the DNA TGTGCCAGCAGCCGCGGCCGGAGCGGGGGGGACAATGAGCAGTTCTTC. Protein sequence: CASSRGRSGGDNEQFF.

The rearrangement links TRBV11-2 to TRBJ2-1; 7 bases fit TRBD1. With 4 bases clipped from V and 6 bases from J, the junction kept 9 bases outside the gene matches. The CDR3 covers 15 residues. Germline CDR1 and CDR2: SGHAT and FQNNGV. The CDR3 DNA is TGTGCCAGCAGCTCACCGGGACAGCATTTCAATGAGCAGTTCTTC. Its translation: CASSSPGQHFNEQFF. Together with reference TRBV11-2 and TRBJ2-1, the CDR3 gives the full variable domain: EAGVAQSPRYKIIEKRQSVAFWCNPISGHATLYWYQQILGQGPKLLIQFQNNGVVDDSQLPKDRFSAERLKGVDSTLKIQPAKLEDSAVYLCASSSPGQHFNEQFFGPGTRLTVL.

V usage is TRBV6-5 and J usage is TRBJ2-2; 12 positions agree with TRBD2. V was clipped by 4 bases and J by 7 bases; unmatched bases: 10. The CDR3 runs 17 residues. Germline CDR1 and CDR2: MNHEY and SVGAGI. CDR3 DNA sequence: TGTGCCAGCAGTTGGCTAGCGGGAGGGCCTCAGGTCGGGGAGCTGTTTTTT. Protein product: CASSWLAGGPQVGELFF.

V usage is TRBV7-8 and J usage is TRBJ2-1; 9 bases map to TRBD2. Germline values: CDR1 SGHVS, CDR2 FQNEAQ. The CDR3 spans 17 residues. The trim removed 5 bases at V and 8 bases at J, leaving 16 bases unmatched. This CDR3 is CASSLPLSGSSLDEQFF. CDR3 DNA sequence: TGTGCCAGCAGCCTCCCCCTTAGCGGGAGCTCCCTCGATGAGCAGTTCTTC.

This chain joins TRBV7-9 and TRBJ2-1; the D call may be TRBD1 or TRBD2 (5 bases each). Germline assignment: CDR1 SEHNR and CDR2 FQNEAQ (reference sequence). V dropped 2 bases and J dropped 7 bases, with 9 bases sitting between them. The length of the CDR3 is 13 residues. CDR3 sequence: CASSLLGENEQFF. DNA of the CDR3: TGTGCCAGCAGCTTATTGGGGGAGAATGAGCAGTTCTTC.

This clonotype was picked up a small number of times. The chain recombines TRBV12-3 or TRBV12-4 with TRBJ2-1; D not resolved. The length of the CDR3 is 12 residues. V was shortened by 3 bases and J by 9 bases, with 9 bases between the two germline ends. CDR3 residues: CASSFTVGEQFF. The CDR3 DNA is TGTGCCAGCAGTTTTACGGTGGGTGAGCAGTTCTTC.

This clonotype was detected only a few times. This chain connects TRBV9 to TRBJ2-3; 10 bases fit TRBD2. The V and J ends lost 2 bases and 0 bases, in that order; junction bases with no gene match: 3. This CDR3 spans 16 amino acids. The germline V gene encodes CDR1 SGDLS and CDR2 YYNGEE. CDR3 in amino acids: CASSVEREGSTDTQYF. The CDR3 coding sequence is TGTGCCAGCAGCGTCGAGCGGGAGGGAAGCACAGATACGCAGTATTTT.

The J gene is TRBJ2-3, the V gene TRBV12-3 or TRBV12-4, with D tentatively TRBD1 (6 bases). This CDR3 contains 15 residues. V lost 5 bases to trimming and J lost 5 bases, with 17 bases between them. The CDR3: CASSPLQGPIDTQYF. The CDR3 DNA reads TGTGCCAGCAGTCCCCTTCAGGGGCCCATAGATACGCAGTATTTT.

The chain employs TRBV20-1 and TRBJ1-1, with no clear D. V dropped 5 bases and J dropped 4 bases, with 17 bases sitting between them. Germline CDR1 and CDR2: DFQATT and SNEGSKA (reference sequence). The CDR3 sequence is 14 residues long. The CDR3 loop reads CSAVKGFHSTEAFF. The CDR3 DNA reads TGCAGTGCTGTTAAAGGGTTTCATAGCACTGAAGCTTTCTTT.

This clonotype was detected a few times. This chain joins TRBV7-9 and TRBJ2-6; the D is unclear. The germline V gene has CDR1 SEHNR and CDR2 FQNEAQ (reference sequence). V dropped 0 bases and J dropped 0 bases, with 9 bases sitting between them. This CDR3 comprises 17 residues. As DNA, the CDR3 is TGTGCCAGCAGCTTAGCAAAGGGCCCCTCTGGGGCCAACGTCCTGACTTTC. This sequence encodes CASSLAKGPSGANVLTF.

This clonotype has a count of ten or more. V gene TRBV5-1 combines with J gene TRBJ1-1, with TRBD1 identical over 9 bases. The ends lost 7 bases at V and 5 bases at J; junction bases unmatched: 6. This CDR3 is 13 amino acids long. Germline V lookup: CDR1 SGHRS, CDR2 YFSETQ. DNA for the CDR3: TGCGCCAGCTCGGTGGGGACAGGGACTGAAGCTTTCTTT. Protein product: CASSVGTGTEAFF.

In its sample, this clonotype was seen a few times. This chain connects TRBV11-2 to TRBJ2-7; 7 bases match TRBD2. The CDR3 extends over 18 amino acids. The germline CDR1 and CDR2 sequences are SGHAT and FQNNGV. V lost 3 bases and J lost 3; bases outside the gene matches: 17. The CDR3 sequence: CASSLGTRGDGRLYEQYF. The CDR3 DNA reads TGTGCCAGCAGCTTGGGAACTAGGGGCGACGGGAGGCTCTACGAGCAGTACTTC. Drawing the rest from reference TRBV11-2 and TRBJ2-7, the complete variable domain is EAGVAQSPRYKIIEKRQSVAFWCNPISGHATLYWYQQILGQGPKLLIQFQNNGVVDDSQLPKDRFSAERLKGVDSTLKIQPAKLEDSAVYLCASSLGTRGDGRLYEQYFGPGTRLTVT.

This clonotype appeared a few times. The genes are TRBV27 and TRBJ2-7, with unresolved D. The CDR3 loop spans 13 amino acids. Germline lookup yields CDR1 MNHEY and CDR2 SMNVEV (reference sequence). V was pared by 2 bases and J by 5 bases, with 10 bases between. The CDR3 is CASSLGFSHEQYF. The DNA of the CDR3 is TGTGCCAGCAGTTTAGGGTTTTCCCACGAGCAGTACTTC.

The J gene is TRBJ2-5, the V gene TRBV12-5; 8 bases line up with TRBD1. The V gene end was trimmed by 5 bases and the J gene end by 2 bases; junction bases not matched to a gene: 10. This CDR3 region has 16 residues. CDR1 is LGHNT and CDR2 is FRNRAP in the germline V gene. This CDR3 reads CASGLGSGTGQETQYF. CDR3 nucleotides: TGTGCTAGTGGTCTCGGATCCGGGACAGGTCAAGAGACCCAGTACTTC.

This clonotype showed up just a few times. A read error may account for a junction end that differs from germline. CDR3 nucleotide sequence: TGCAGTGCTCGTGACAGCAGCTCGCACTTC. Its protein is CSARDSSSHF. The chain recombines TRBV20-1 with TRBJ2-7; perhaps TRBD1 as D (5 bases). CDR3 size: 10 residues. Germline CDR1 and CDR2: DFQATT and SNEGSKA (reference sequence).

The gene calls are TRBV7-9 and TRBJ2-1; tentative D call: TRBD1 (5 bases). The CDR3 is 14 residues long. Germline CDR1 SEHNR, CDR2 FQNEAQ (reference sequence). V lost 7 bases and J 4 bases, leaving 14 bases between the germline ends. CDR3 DNA sequence: TGTGCCAGCACCCCAGGGCTAGATTACAATGAGCAGTTCTTC. Residues: CASTPGLDYNEQFF.

The table lists this clonotype with a few counts. The rearrangement uses TRBV20-1 and TRBJ1-5; TRBD1 matches at 10 bases. With V trimmed by 0 bases and J by 6 bases, 8 bases remained unmatched. CDR1 and CDR2 (germline): DFQATT, SNEGSKA (reference sequence). The CDR3 consists of 16 residues. CDR3 sequence: CSARDLETGGRQPQHF. The DNA for the CDR3 is TGCAGTGCTAGAGATCTAGAGACAGGGGGCCGTCAGCCCCAGCATTTT.

The rearrangement links TRBV30 to TRBJ2-1; 7 nucleotides agree with TRBD2. J lost 6 bases, V lost 5 bases, and 4 bases had no gene match. The CDR3 is 12 amino acids. The germline V gene has CDR1 GTSNPN and CDR2 SVGIG (reference sequence). The CDR3 bases are TGTGCCTGGGGACTAGTAGCCAATGAGCAGTTCTTC. Protein product: CAWGLVANEQFF.